The 14 T cell receptor beta chains given below trace back to one sample, sequenced in a study of Ad26.COV2.S vaccination and SARS-CoV-2 variants. Sequenced by immunoSEQ multiplex PCR; TCRdb stores in-frame clones only, minus some. The sample lists about half a million clones, 80% to 90% occurring once. Treatment noted: about 20 received Ad26.COV2.S at low or high dose, single or two shots; about 5 received placebo; per-sample allocation not given. Collection of the samples took place on day 63 after the first injection of vaccine or placebo. The material sequenced was peripheral blood, taken in a trial of Ad26.COV2.S vaccine versus placebo. These receptors were obtained from a person between 18 and 59 years old who received the Ad26.COV2.S COVID-19 vaccine or a placebo.

The rearrangement joins TRBV19 to TRBJ1-2; 8 nucleotides agree with TRBD1. The CDR3 runs to 19 residues. V lost 4 bases and J lost 4; bases outside the gene matches: 20. The germline V gene encodes CDR1 LNHDA and CDR2 SQIVND (reference sequence). CDR3 DNA sequence: TGTGCCAGTAGTAAGGGGACCGGGACAGGTCTTCCCTTCGTCTATGGCTACACCTTC. Protein sequence: CASSKGTGTGLPFVYGYTF.

The chain has TRBV19 and TRBJ1-2; TRBD1 might be the D (5 bases). Germline CDR1 and CDR2: LNHDA and SQIVND (reference sequence). This CDR3 spans 13 amino acids. V lost 0 bases to trimming and J lost 7 bases, with 9 bases between them. This chain's CDR3 is CASSIEGTRGYTF. The CDR3 DNA reads TGTGCCAGTAGTATAGAAGGGACCCGTGGCTACACCTTC.

The chain uses TRBV28 and TRBJ1-1; possibly TRBD1 for D (6 bases). CDR3 size: 15 residues. Germline CDR1 MDHEN, CDR2 SYDVKM. Trimming cost V 7 bases and J 4 bases, with 19 bases left between them. The CDR3: CASILGALRSTEAFF. The CDR3 nucleotides are TGTGCCAGCATCCTGGGGGCGCTTCGGTCCACTGAAGCTTTCTTT.

A single count supports this clone. The rearrangement links TRBV6-5 to TRBJ1-2, with unresolved D. Per germline, CDR1 MNHEY and CDR2 SVGAGI. V gave up 4 bases and J gave up 10 bases, with 13 bases separating them. This CDR3 is 12 amino acids long. The CDR3 loop reads CASSSNQHSYTF. As DNA, the CDR3 is TGTGCCAGCAGTTCAAACCAGCATTCCTACACCTTC.

This sequence joins TRBV5-1 and TRBJ2-7; the match to TRBD2 covers 13 bases. V dropped 0 bases and J dropped 2; count of bases not matched to a gene: 11. The V gene's germline CDR1 is SGHRS and CDR2 YFSETQ. CDR3 length equals 19 residues. CDR3 residues: CASSLARTSGRASPYEQYF. The DNA of the CDR3 is TGCGCCAGCAGCTTGGCCAGGACTAGCGGGAGAGCTAGTCCCTACGAGCAGTACTTC.

The chain links TRBV4-3 to TRBJ2-6; D gene ambiguous. Germline V gene data show CDR1 as LGHNA and CDR2 as YSLEER. The CDR3 runs to 18 residues. Trimming stripped 4 bases from V and 0 bases from J, with 16 bases between. In nucleotides, the CDR3 is TGCGCCAGCAGCCGAAGTATTTGGACCTACTCTGGGGCCAACGTCCTGACTTTC. This sequence encodes CASSRSIWTYSGANVLTF.

This clone was observed a handful of times. Here the CDR3 DNA reads TGTGCCAGCAGTTTCCGGGACAAGGATTCACCCCTCCACTTT. It translates to CASSFRDKDSPLHF. The chain recombines TRBV6-2 or TRBV6-3 with TRBJ1-6, with a weak D call TRBD1 (6 bases). Trimming took off 4 bases at V and 8 bases at J, with 12 bases between the two ends. Looked up from germline, CDR1 is MNHEY and CDR2 is SVGEGT. The length of the CDR3 is 14 residues.

This sequence joins TRBV6-6 and TRBJ1-3; 7 positions match TRBD1. The CDR3 totals 16 residues. CDR1 and CDR2 from the germline V gene are MNHNY and SVGAGI (reference sequence). J gave up 1 base and V 7 bases, and 10 bases lay outside the gene matches. Here the CDR3 DNA reads TGTGCCAGCAAAATGACAGGGATCAGGTCTGGAAACACCATATATTTT. It codes for CASKMTGIRSGNTIYF.

This chain joins TRBV11-2 and TRBJ2-2; D possibly matches TRBD1 or TRBD2 (5 bases each). Germline V gene lookup returns CDR1 SGHAT and CDR2 FQNNGV. The length of the CDR3 is 16 residues. With 3 bases removed from V and 3 bases from J, the gap between germline ends came to 14 bases. DNA for the CDR3: TGTGCCAGCAGCTTGGACCGGGACCTCTACACCGGGGAGCTGTTTTTT. Translated, it gives CASSLDRDLYTGELFF.

The gene calls are TRBV18 and TRBJ2-5; 8 bases fit TRBD1. Germline CDR1 KGHSH, CDR2 LQKENI. The junction had 14 bases not matched to a gene; V was cut back by 6 bases and J by 5 bases. This CDR3 region has 16 residues. CDR3 in DNA: TGTGCCAGCTCCCCTCGACAGGGGAGAGTAGGCGAGACCCAGTACTTC. The encoded protein is CASSPRQGRVGETQYF.

This CDR3 reads CASSLSGSTDTQYF. Here the CDR3 DNA reads TGTGCCAGCAGCCTGAGCGGCAGCACAGATACGCAGTATTTT. V usage is TRBV7-2 and J usage is TRBJ2-3; tentatively, D is TRBD2 (5 bases). The CDR3 spans 14 residues. V lost 5 bases, J lost 0 bases, and 9 bases lay in between. Germline loops: CDR1 SGHTA, CDR2 FQGNSA.

This chain links TRBV6-2 or TRBV6-3 with TRBJ2-4; D ambiguous. CDR1 is MNHEY, CDR2 SVGEGT, per germline. The germline V and J ends were trimmed by 2 bases and 0 bases, with 20 bases remaining between them. The length of the CDR3 is 19 residues. In DNA, the CDR3 is TGTGCCAGCAGTTACGAGTTGGCCGGGCAGACCCTAGCCAAAAACATTCAGTACTTC. Residues: CASSYELAGQTLAKNIQYF.

The chain recombines TRBV7-8 with TRBJ2-6; no reliable D call. This CDR3 spans 14 amino acids. Germline V CDR1 and CDR2: SGHVS, FQNEAQ. V was trimmed by 7 bases and J by 5 bases, leaving 12 bases between them. In nucleotides, the CDR3 is TGTGCCAGCACCCCTGAGGCCTGGGCCAACGTCCTGACTTTC. Translated: CASTPEAWANVLTF.

This chain links TRBV7-9 with TRBJ1-1; 9 bases agree with TRBD1. V lost 1 base, J lost 3 bases, and 0 bases stayed unmatched. Looked up from germline, CDR1 is SEHNR and CDR2 is FQNEAQ (reference sequence). This CDR3 region has 14 residues. CDR3 nucleotides: TGTGCCAGCAGCTTAGGGACAGGGGACACTGAAGCTTTCTTT. Protein sequence: CASSLGTGDTEAFF.